What follows are 21 T cell receptor beta chains derived from one specimen sequenced in a study of blood T cell repertoires in COVID-19. Some clones are missing from TCRdb's copy, which holds only in-frame ones; the method was immunoSEQ multiplex PCR. The data contain about 180,000 clones, over 75% of them singletons. Input material: peripheral blood. Source of these receptors: an older person with COVID-19, enrolled during active disease.

The chain has TRBV4-1 and TRBJ2-2; 7 nucleotides align to TRBD2. With 0 bases clipped from V and 4 bases from J, the junction kept 11 bases outside the gene matches. CDR1 MGHRA and CDR2 YSYEKL come from the germline V gene. CDR3 length: 18 residues. The chain's CDR3 is CASSQDRQAGRGTGELFF. The DNA of the CDR3 is TGCGCCAGCAGCCAAGATAGGCAAGCGGGGAGAGGCACCGGGGAGCTGTTTTTT.

This clone was counted once. The V gene is TRBV30, the J gene TRBJ2-3; tentatively, D is TRBD1 (5 bases). Deletions cut 0 bases from V and 6 bases from J, with 19 bases between. The CDR3 is 16 amino acids. Germline V lookup: CDR1 GTSNPN, CDR2 SVGIG (reference sequence). Here the CDR3 reads CAWSVGGAHSKDTQYF. CDR3 bases: TGTGCCTGGAGTGTAGGTGGGGCTCACAGTAAGGATACGCAGTATTTT.

This clone has just a few counts. V usage is TRBV27 and J usage is TRBJ1-6; tentative D call: TRBD1 (6 bases). The germline V gene has CDR1 MNHEY and CDR2 SMNVEV (reference sequence). Trimming removed 6 bases from V and 2 bases from J, with 20 bases in between. The CDR3 totals 18 residues. The CDR3 DNA reads as TGTGCCAGCAGCTTGAGACAGGACTGGCGTGCCTATAATTCACCCCTCCACTTT. It translates to CASSLRQDWRAYNSPLHF.

The chain employs TRBV5-1 and TRBJ1-1; D may be TRBD1 (6 bases). The V gene's germline CDR1 is SGHRS and CDR2 YFSETQ. V was clipped by 4 bases and J by 4 bases, with 17 bases between them. CDR3 length: 15 residues. The CDR3 here is CASSPDGQRITEAFF. The DNA of the CDR3 is TGCGCCAGCAGCCCTGATGGACAGAGGATCACTGAAGCTTTCTTT.

The J gene is TRBJ1-1, the V gene TRBV4-3, with D hard to call. Trimming took off 4 bases at V and 7 bases at J, with 10 bases between the two ends. Per germline, CDR1 LGHNA and CDR2 YSLEER. The CDR3 is 12 amino acids. Here the CDR3 DNA reads TGCGCCAGCAGCCGACTTGGAGATGAAGCTTTCTTT. Its translation: CASSRLGDEAFF.

The chain couples TRBV7-3 to TRBJ1-3; no definite D call. The V gene's germline CDR1 is SGHTA and CDR2 FQGTGA. The CDR3 is 13 residues long. V gave up 8 bases and J gave up 0 bases, with 8 bases separating them. CDR3 bases: TGTGCCAGCGGCACGGGCTCTGGAAACACCATATATTTT. It translates to CASGTGSGNTIYF.

The V and J genes are TRBV30 and TRBJ2-1, with D tentatively TRBD1 (6 bases). V lost 2 bases and J 9 bases, leaving 17 bases between the germline ends. The CDR3 has 14 amino acids. The germline V gene encodes CDR1 GTSNPN and CDR2 SVGIG (reference sequence). The CDR3 region is CAWSKDSQRGEQFF. Here the CDR3 DNA reads TGTGCCTGGAGTAAGGACAGCCAGAGGGGTGAGCAGTTCTTC.

The chain uses TRBV30 and TRBJ1-2; tentative D call: TRBD1 (5 bases). Germline V lookup: CDR1 GTSNPN, CDR2 SVGIG (reference sequence). The CDR3 contains 17 residues. V was pared by 4 bases and J by 7 bases, with 28 bases between. CDR3 loop: CAWIPGGSGGLGFGYTF. The CDR3 DNA reads as TGTGCCTGGATCCCGGGGGGGTCCGGGGGGTTGGGTTTTGGCTACACCTTC.

V is TRBV20-1 and J is TRBJ1-1, with D perhaps matching TRBD1 (6 bases). The germline gives CDR1 DFQATT, CDR2 SNEGSKA (reference sequence). CDR3 length: 11 residues. Deletions cut 5 bases from V and 7 bases from J, with 11 bases between. The CDR3 region is CSAHQGIEAFF. CDR3 bases: TGCAGTGCTCATCAGGGGATTGAAGCTTTCTTT.

The chain links TRBV2 to TRBJ2-7, with D hard to call. Trimming removed 6 bases from V and 3 bases from J, with 6 bases in between. Per germline, CDR1 SNHLY and CDR2 FYNNEI. The CDR3 covers 11 residues. The CDR3 DNA follows: TGTGCCAGCAGAAGAGGCTACGAGCAGTACTTC. This gives the protein CASRRGYEQYF. Variable domain in full (rest from reference TRBV2 and TRBJ2-7): EPEVTQTPSHQVTQMGQEVILRCVPISNHLYFYWYRQILGQKVEFLVSFYNNEISEKSEIFDDQFSVERPDGSNFTLKIRSTKLEDSAMYFCASRRGYEQYFGPGTRLTVT.

The rearrangement joins TRBV19 to TRBJ2-7, with D possibly matching TRBD1 (6 bases). The V end was cut by 10 bases, the J end by 2 bases, with 15 bases between. From germline, CDR1 is LNHDA and CDR2 SQIVND (reference sequence). This CDR3 spans 13 amino acids. The CDR3: CATKIQGTYEQYF. CDR3 in DNA: TGTGCCACAAAGATACAGGGCACCTACGAGCAGTACTTC.

This sequence joins TRBV12-3 or TRBV12-4 and TRBJ2-7; unclear D gene. The CDR3 has 13 amino acids. V was cut by 1 base and J by 7 bases, with 11 bases left in between. The CDR3 DNA is TGTGCCAGCAGTTTAGGGCTACCAGCGGAGCAGTACTTC. This encodes CASSLGLPAEQYF.

This chain connects TRBV28 to TRBJ1-3, with 8 bases lining up with TRBD1. The trim removed 5 bases at V and 4 bases at J, leaving 10 bases unmatched. The CDR3 runs to 16 residues. Germline loops: CDR1 MDHEN, CDR2 SYDVKM. The CDR3 spells CASSQWTGKPGNTIYF. The CDR3 DNA follows: TGTGCCAGCAGTCAGTGGACAGGGAAACCCGGAAACACCATATATTTT.

The genes are TRBV28 and TRBJ1-5, with unresolved D. The CDR3 has 16 residues. The germline V gene has CDR1 MDHEN and CDR2 SYDVKM. Trimming left V 10 bases short and J 6 bases short, with 25 bases between. CDR3 nucleotides: TGTGCCATCGATAATACTATAGAGGGCGTTGGTCAGCCCCAGCATTTT. Translated: CAIDNTIEGVGQPQHF.

This clone came up once. The V gene is TRBV6-5, the J gene TRBJ2-1; a weak D match, TRBD2 (6 bases). Germline V gene lookup returns CDR1 MNHEY and CDR2 SVGAGI. V was cut by 5 bases and J by 8 bases, with 19 bases left in between. The CDR3 runs 15 residues. CDR3 DNA: TGTGCCAGCAGTAAAACCTGGACTATTATGGATGAGCAGTTCTTC. Protein product: CASSKTWTIMDEQFF.

The rearrangement uses TRBV6-6 and TRBJ1-2; D is unclear. The CDR3 spans 16 residues. Trimming removed 4 bases at V and 6 bases at J, with 21 bases between. Germline lookup yields CDR1 MNHNY and CDR2 SVGAGI (reference sequence). In nucleotides, the CDR3 is TGTGCCAGCAGTTCTATCCCGGACGGAAGACTAGATGGCTACACCTTC. It encodes CASSSIPDGRLDGYTF.

V is TRBV2 and J is TRBJ2-7; 14 bases are a match to TRBD2. Germline V gene lookup returns CDR1 SNHLY and CDR2 FYNNEI. V dropped 4 bases and J dropped 4; count of bases not matched to a gene: 0. The CDR3 totals 14 residues. This CDR3 is CASSGTSGGYEQYF. The CDR3 DNA follows: TGTGCCAGCAGTGGGACTAGCGGGGGGTACGAGCAGTACTTC.

The chain has TRBV30 and TRBJ2-7; the match to TRBD1 covers 8 bases. The CDR3 spans 14 residues. CDR1 is GTSNPN and CDR2 is SVGIG in the germline V gene (reference sequence). With 5 bases clipped from V and 1 base from J, the junction kept 7 bases outside the gene matches. CDR3 nucleotide sequence: TGTGCCTGGCGGAACAGGGGGGTATCCTACGAGCAGTACTTC. Protein: CAWRNRGVSYEQYF.

This clone was detected once. This rearrangement joins TRBV7-2 to TRBJ2-3, with TRBD2 matching over 8 bases. CDR3 size: 15 residues. The V segment lost 3 bases and the J segment 5 bases; nucleotides outside the gene matches: 7. Germline-derived CDR1 and CDR2 are SGHTA and FQGNSA. The CDR3 here is CASSLVTGGLDTQYF. The CDR3 DNA reads as TGTGCCAGCAGCTTGGTAACGGGAGGGCTAGATACGCAGTATTTT.

CDR3 in amino acids: CASSLMGQGVYEQYF. For the CDR3, the DNA is TGTGCCAGCAGCTTAATGGGGCAGGGGGTCTACGAGCAGTACTTC. The chain recombines TRBV7-3 with TRBJ2-7; 7 positions match TRBD1. Trimming cost V 1 base and J 3 bases; bases outside gene matches: 6. This CDR3 spans 15 amino acids. Germline loops: CDR1 SGHTA, CDR2 FQGTGA.

This chain links TRBV7-2 with TRBJ2-3; D possibly corresponds to TRBD1 (5 bases). Germline V gene data show CDR1 as SGHTA and CDR2 as FQGNSA. The CDR3 runs 14 residues. The V and J ends lost 4 bases and 5 bases respectively, with 13 bases between them. The DNA for the CDR3 is TGTGCCAGCAGCTCTCCAGGGTCTCGAGATACGCAGTATTTT. This sequence encodes CASSSPGSRDTQYF.